One sample yielded the 32 T cell receptor beta chains listed below, sequenced in a study of T cells in Graves' hyperthyroidism and ophthalmopathy. There were TCR beta CDR3 regions amplified from RNA transcripts. A first-round RT-PCR of the TCR CDR3 used the HTBI primer set. TCRdb re-called the multiplex PCR reads with MiXCR, one entry per CDR3 protein. The profile shows fewer than 800,000 distinct CDR3 sequences, about 16% of them singletons. The sample taken for sequencing was blood. The origin of the receptors is a young man with Graves' hyperthyroidism.

The CDR3 is CSVYLSGTTDTQYF. The DNA for the CDR3 is TGCAGCGTTTACCTGAGCGGGACCACAGATACGCAGTATTTT. The rearrangement links TRBV29-1 to TRBJ2-3; 7 bases align to TRBD2. CDR3 length: 14 residues. In germline, CDR1 is SQVTM, CDR2 ANQGSEA. With V trimmed by 5 bases and J by 2 bases, 7 bases remained unmatched.

This chain joins TRBV20-1 and TRBJ1-1; TRBD1 might be the D (5 bases). This CDR3 region has 12 residues. Trimming left V 5 bases short and J 1 base short, with 8 bases between. Germline lookup yields CDR1 DFQATT and CDR2 SNEGSKA (reference sequence). Here the CDR3 DNA reads TGCAGTGCTGGGGGACGGAACACTGAAGCTTTCTTT. This gives the protein CSAGGRNTEAFF.

This chain uses TRBV4-3 with TRBJ2-3; D possibly corresponds to TRBD2 (5 bases). The CDR3 is 13 amino acids. Germline lookup yields CDR1 LGHNA and CDR2 YSLEER. V gave up 6 bases and J gave up 6 bases, with 13 bases separating them. The chain's CDR3 is CASSRDRGDTQYF. CDR3 in DNA: TGCGCCAGCAGTCGCGACCGCGGGGATACGCAGTATTTT.

V and J are TRBV14 and TRBJ2-1; 8 bases line up with TRBD2. Germline CDR1 is SGHDN and CDR2 is FVKESK. Trimming took 3 bases from V and 6 from J; bases not matched to a gene: 13. The length of the CDR3 is 17 residues. Written as DNA, the CDR3 is TGTGCCAGCAGCCAGCTTATAGCGCGGGAGGCCCGCAATGAGCAGTTCTTC. Translated, it gives CASSQLIAREARNEQFF.

The gene calls are TRBV30 and TRBJ1-2; a weak D match, TRBD1 (5 bases). CDR3 length: 13 residues. CDR1 and CDR2 (germline): GTSNPN, SVGIG (reference sequence). With 0 bases removed from V and 7 bases from J, the gap between germline ends came to 12 bases. The chain's CDR3 is CAWSVLGPCGYTF. In DNA form, the CDR3 reads TGTGCCTGGAGTGTACTGGGGCCCTGTGGCTACACCTTC. The variable domain in full, with the rest retrieved from reference TRBV30 and TRBJ1-2, is SQTIHQWPATLVQPVGSPLSLECTVEGTSNPNLYWYRQAAGRGLQLLFYSVGIGQISSEVPQNLSASRPQDRQFILSSKKLLLSDSGFYLCAWSVLGPCGYTFGSGTRLTVV.

This clonotype was seen a few times. This chain connects TRBV7-8 to TRBJ1-2, with 7 bases lining up with TRBD1. The CDR3 runs to 17 residues. Germline V gene sequence: CDR1 SGHVS, CDR2 FQNEAQ. Trimming took 1 base from V and 1 from J; bases not matched to a gene: 9. The CDR3: CASSLVRGPHLNYGYTF. The CDR3 DNA is TGTGCCAGCAGCTTAGTTAGGGGGCCTCACCTTAACTATGGCTACACCTTC. Looking up the rest from reference TRBV7-8 and TRBJ1-2 gives the full variable domain: GAGVSQSPRYKVAKRGQDVALRCDPISGHVSLFWYQQALGQGPEFLTYFQNEAQLDKSGLPSDRFFAERPEGSVSTLKIQRTQQEDSAVYLCASSLVRGPHLNYGYTFGSGTRLTVV.

This clonotype was seen a few times. The chain employs TRBV7-9 and TRBJ2-1; 14 positions match TRBD2. The ends lost 5 bases at V and 8 bases at J; junction bases unmatched: 11. This CDR3 is 17 amino acids long. The V gene's germline CDR1 is SEHNR and CDR2 FQNEAQ (reference sequence). The CDR3, as DNA: TGTGCCAGCAGCAACCCCGGACTAGCGGGAGGTACGGATGAGCAGTTCTTC. Protein product: CASSNPGLAGGTDEQFF.

Only a few counts were recorded for this clonotype. CDR3 DNA: TGCGCCAGCAGCCAGTCGTTCTTCGGTGCGACCCAGTACTTC. This sequence encodes CASSQSFFGATQYF. The V gene is TRBV4-1, the J gene TRBJ2-5; D is unclear. CDR3 length equals 14 residues. Trimming removed 3 bases from V and 7 bases from J, with 15 bases in between. The germline V gene encodes CDR1 MGHRA and CDR2 YSYEKL.

The table lists this clonotype with many counts. V usage is TRBV7-9 and J usage is TRBJ1-1; no clear D gene. The CDR3 has 13 residues. From germline, CDR1 is SEHNR and CDR2 FQNEAQ (reference sequence). Trimming took 1 base from V and 8 from J, leaving 11 bases between them. CDR3 in amino acids: CASSLDSGPEAFF. CDR3 nucleotide sequence: TGTGCCAGCAGCTTAGACTCTGGCCCGGAAGCTTTCTTT.

In its sample, this clonotype was seen many times. This rearrangement joins TRBV12-3 or TRBV12-4 to TRBJ2-3; 12 nucleotides match TRBD2. This CDR3 spans 16 amino acids. The V gene end was trimmed by 3 bases and the J gene end by 3 bases; junction bases not matched to a gene: 4. CDR3 sequence: CASSFLAGGPTDTQYF. CDR3 bases: TGTGCCAGCAGTTTTCTAGCGGGAGGGCCTACAGATACGCAGTATTTT.

The chain employs TRBV29-1 and TRBJ2-7, with 12 bases fitting TRBD1. With V trimmed by 4 bases and J by 5 bases, 9 bases remained unmatched. The CDR3 is 15 amino acids. Per germline, CDR1 SQVTM and CDR2 ANQGSEA. The CDR3 DNA reads TGCAGCGTTGGCACAGGGGACAGGGGGCCCCACGAGCAGTACTTC. Its translation is CSVGTGDRGPHEQYF.

This clonotype was counted once. This chain connects TRBV20-1 to TRBJ2-7; D might be TRBD1 (6 bases). TRBJ2-1 matches the DNA end more closely, so the J call is doubtful. The CDR3 has 14 amino acids. CDR1 and CDR2 (germline): DFQATT, SNEGSKA (reference sequence). This chain's CDR3 is CSASGDTVTYEQFF. As DNA, the CDR3 is TGCAGTGCTTCAGGGGACACCGTAACCTACGAGCAGTTCTTC.

This clonotype was counted at least ten times. J is TRBJ2-5 and V is TRBV7-6; TRBD2 might be the D (6 bases). Trimming removed 2 bases at V and 4 bases at J, with 11 bases between. In germline, CDR1 is SGHVS, CDR2 FNYEAQ. This CDR3 has 14 residues. The CDR3: CASSLSGQGETQYF. The DNA of the CDR3 is TGTGCCAGCAGCTTAAGCGGGCAGGGAGAGACCCAGTACTTC. Supplemented by reference TRBV7-6 and TRBJ2-5, the full variable domain reads GAGVSQSPRYKVTKRGQDVALRCDPISGHVSLYWYRQALGQGPEFLTYFNYEAQQDKSGLPNDRFSAERPEGSISTLTIQRTEQRDSAMYRCASSLSGQGETQYFGPGTRLLVL.

As concerns this clonotype: Since a much larger clone is just one base distant, this may be a read error. The chain couples TRBV28 to TRBJ2-1, with D unresolved. The DNA end is more similar to TRBJ2-7, so the J call may be wrong. Germline values: CDR1 MDHEN, CDR2 SYDVKM. The CDR3 runs to 15 residues. The CDR3 loop reads CASSTPSFTYNEQYF. The CDR3 DNA reads TGTGCCAGCAGCACCCCCAGTTTTACCTACAATGAGCAGTACTTC.

This clonotype appeared many times. The chain uses TRBV15 and TRBJ1-2, with D uncertain. The CDR3 runs 16 residues. Germline loops: CDR1 LNHNV, CDR2 YYDKDF (reference sequence). V was clipped by 3 bases and J by 8 bases, with 22 bases between them. Written as DNA, the CDR3 is TGTGCCACCAGCAGTTACCCCCCGGGAAGAGGGAGGGGCTACACCTTC. Protein: CATSSYPPGRGRGYTF. The full variable domain, with the rest looked up from reference TRBV15 and TRBJ1-2, is DAMVIQNPRYQVTQFGKPVTLSCSQTLNHNVMYWYQQKSSQAPKLLFHYYDKDFNNEADTPDNFQSRRPNTSFCFLDIRSPGLGDTAMYLCATSSYPPGRGRGYTFGSGTRLTVV.

This clonotype was seen only a few times. The V gene is TRBV24-1, the J gene TRBJ2-1; possible D gene TRBD2, 6 bases. This CDR3 is built from 13 residues. The V gene lost 9 bases and the J gene lost 5 bases, with 13 bases spanning the gap. Germline CDR1 reads KGHDR; CDR2 reads SFDVKD. This CDR3 reads CATQSRGDNEQFF. DNA of the CDR3: TGTGCCACCCAATCGCGGGGAGACAATGAGCAGTTCTTC.

This clonotype has more than one count but fewer than ten. The chain uses TRBV5-4 and TRBJ2-7; D is possibly TRBD1 (5 bases). V gave up 4 bases and J gave up 4 bases, with 12 bases separating them. Germline V gene lookup returns CDR1 SGHNT and CDR2 YYREEE (reference sequence). The CDR3 sequence is 13 residues long. The DNA for the CDR3 is TGTGCCAGCAGCGGGGCGGATGGGTACGAGCAGTACTTC. This gives the protein CASSGADGYEQYF.

This clonotype was seen only a few times. The chain has TRBV3-1 and TRBJ2-3; unclear D gene. This CDR3 spans 12 amino acids. Trimming took 4 bases from V and 7 from J, leaving 9 bases between them. Germline-derived CDR1 and CDR2 are LGHDT and YNNKEL (reference sequence). CDR3 residues: CASSLEYNTQYF. DNA of the CDR3: TGTGCCAGCAGCCTGGAGTATAATACGCAGTATTTT.

This clonotype was counted at least ten times. The CDR3 here is CASSPIARTEQFF. In DNA form, the CDR3 reads TGTGCCAGCTCACCAATTGCGCGTACTGAGCAGTTCTTC. The chain links TRBV18 to TRBJ2-1; D remains unclear. V gave up 2 bases and J gave up 9 bases, with 11 bases separating them. The germline V gene encodes CDR1 KGHSH and CDR2 LQKENI. The CDR3 spans 13 residues.

This clonotype was seen many times. The rearrangement joins TRBV12-3 or TRBV12-4 to TRBJ2-7, with 7 bases lining up with TRBD2. Unmatched junction bases numbered 9, after V lost 3 bases and J lost 4 bases. The CDR3 is made up of 15 amino acids. The CDR3 DNA reads TGTGCCAGCAGTTTTGAGGCGGGAGTAGGGTACGAGCAGTACTTC. It translates to CASSFEAGVGYEQYF.

V gene TRBV10-3 combines with J gene TRBJ2-2, with D perhaps matching TRBD2 (5 bases). The CDR3 has 14 residues. The V and J ends lost 3 bases and 4 bases respectively, with 9 bases between them. Germline V gives CDR1 ENHRY, CDR2 SYGVKD. The CDR3 region has the DNA TGTGCCATCAGTGATGAAGGGAGCACCGGGGAGCTGTTTTTT. This encodes CAISDEGSTGELFF.

This clonotype has a handful of counts. The CDR3 coding sequence is TGCAGTGCTAGAGATGGAGGGGGCGTGGATAACACCATATATTTT. This translates into CSARDGGGVDNTIYF. V is TRBV20-1 and J is TRBJ1-3; TRBD1 agrees at 7 bases. V lost 0 bases to trimming and J lost 7 bases; unmatched junction nucleotides: 9. The CDR3 spans 15 residues. Germline CDR1 is DFQATT and CDR2 is SNEGSKA (reference sequence).

This clonotype came up many times. CDR3 residues: CASSPLPDREQETQYF. The CDR3 DNA reads as TGTGCCAGCAGTCCACTCCCCGACAGAGAACAAGAGACCCAGTACTTC. The V gene is TRBV28, the J gene TRBJ2-5; possible D gene TRBD1, 5 bases. The CDR3 covers 16 residues. The V and J ends lost 5 bases and 2 bases respectively, with 18 bases between them. CDR1 and CDR2 (germline): MDHEN, SYDVKM.

This clonotype was detected ten times or more. The gene calls are TRBV15 and TRBJ2-7; the D gene could be TRBD1 or TRBD2 (5 bases each). CDR3 length: 13 residues. The V gene's germline CDR1 is LNHNV and CDR2 YYDKDF (reference sequence). V was shortened by 5 bases and J by 4 bases, with 12 bases between the two germline ends. This CDR3 is CATSPRGVYEQYF. The CDR3 bases are TGTGCCACCAGCCCCAGAGGGGTGTACGAGCAGTACTTC.

V and J are TRBV29-1 and TRBJ1-2; TRBD1 might be the D (6 bases). V dropped 4 bases and J dropped 0 bases, with 9 bases sitting between them. The germline V gene encodes CDR1 SQVTM and CDR2 ANQGSEA. The CDR3 extends over 13 amino acids. The CDR3, as DNA: TGCAGCGTTGGAAGACAGGCTAACTATGGCTACACCTTC. Protein sequence: CSVGRQANYGYTF.

This sequence joins TRBV6-2 or TRBV6-3 and TRBJ2-7; 7 bases map to TRBD1. The CDR3 sequence is 16 residues long. Germline V lookup: CDR1 MNHEY, CDR2 SVGEGT. Trimming at V came to 4 bases and at J to 1 base, leaving 10 bases not matched to a gene. The DNA for the CDR3 is TGTGCCAGCAGTTCCAACTCGCACAGGGGATCCTACGAGCAGTACTTC. Encoded protein: CASSSNSHRGSYEQYF.

This clonotype was seen only a few times. The junction departs from germline at one end; a sequencing error may be responsible. This chain connects TRBV14 to TRBJ1-1; D is unclear. The CDR3 covers 16 residues. Germline V CDR1 and CDR2: SGHDN, FVKESK. CDR3 bases: TGTGCCAGCAGCCAAGACTTAGGATTCATGAACACTGGAGCTTTCTTT. Its translation: CASSQDLGFMNTGAFF. Looking up the rest from reference TRBV14 and TRBJ1-1 gives the full variable domain: EAGVTQFPSHSVIEKGQTVTLRCDPISGHDNLYWYRRVMGKEIKFLLHFVKESKQDESGMPNNRFLAERTGGTYSTLKVQPAELEDSGVYFCASSQDLGFMNTGAFFGQGTRLTVV.

V gene TRBV18 combines with J gene TRBJ2-1; 7 nucleotides agree with TRBD2. The germline V gene has CDR1 KGHSH and CDR2 LQKENI. This CDR3 comprises 13 residues. V trimming: 2 bases; J trimming: 8 bases; junction bases outside the gene matches: 3. CDR3 bases: TGTGCCAGCTCACCAAGACTAGCCCATGAGCAGTTCTTC. It translates to CASSPRLAHEQFF.

This clonotype came up many times. At one end the junction does not follow the germline gene, possibly because of a read error. The chain combines TRBV5-1 with TRBJ1-5, with 7 positions matching TRBD1. The CDR3 is made up of 15 amino acids. CDR1 is SGHRS and CDR2 is YFSETQ in the germline V gene. CDR3 region: CASSLSGQGNQPQHF. DNA of the CDR3: TGTGCCAGCAGCTTGAGTGGACAGGGCAATCAGCCCCAGCATTTT.

This clonotype was picked up many times. This chain uses TRBV2 with TRBJ2-1; D not resolved. Germline loops: CDR1 SNHLY, CDR2 FYNNEI. Trimming shortened V by 6 bases and J by 1 base, and 10 bases separated the two germline ends. This CDR3 has 14 amino acids. The CDR3 bases are TGTGCCAGCAGAAAGCACTGGTCCTACAATGAGCAGTTCTTC. Protein: CASRKHWSYNEQFF.

This clonotype occurred many times. This chain connects TRBV11-2 to TRBJ2-2; D unresolved. Germline V CDR1 and CDR2: SGHAT, FQNNGV. The CDR3 spans 16 residues. The germline V and J ends were trimmed by 1 base and 6 bases, with 15 bases remaining between them. The CDR3, as DNA: TGTGCCAGCAGCTTAGGGGCCAGAATTCAGGCCGGGGAGCTGTTTTTT. It is translated as CASSLGARIQAGELFF. Based on the CDR3 plus reference TRBV11-2 and TRBJ2-2, the full variable domain is EAGVAQSPRYKIIEKRQSVAFWCNPISGHATLYWYQQILGQGPKLLIQFQNNGVVDDSQLPKDRFSAERLKGVDSTLKIQPAKLEDSAVYLCASSLGARIQAGELFFGEGSRLTVL.

This clonotype was seen only a few times. The CDR3: CAVEIAGGSYEQYF. The CDR3 DNA is TGTGCCGTCGAGATAGCGGGAGGTTCCTACGAGCAGTACTTC. This chain links TRBV7-9 with TRBJ2-7; 10 bases agree with TRBD2. This CDR3 spans 14 amino acids. Losses at the gene ends were 11 bases for V and 1 base for J; bases not matched to a gene: 8. Germline V lookup: CDR1 SEHNR, CDR2 FQNEAQ (reference sequence).